This TCR beta chain was identified during a study of blood T cell repertoires in COVID-19. At the level of the study: In each case, the material was cDNA or gDNA derived from T cells, B-cell-depleted T cells, or PBMCs.

Sequenced by immunoSEQ multiplex PCR; TCRdb stores in-frame clones only, minus some. This sample carries about 300,000 clones, around nine tenths of them seen once, and the ten largest clones take roughly 1.3%. This CDR3 has 14 amino acids. Trimming took 3 bases from V and 3 from J, leaving 12 bases between them. Germline-derived CDR1 and CDR2 are LGHNA and YNFKEQ. This clone was counted between two and nine times. This receptor was identified in a man between 65 and 85 years old with acute or convalescent COVID-19. Sequencing was carried out using peripheral blood. The chain couples TRBV4-2 to TRBJ2-7; TRBD1 is a possible D gene (6 bases). The CDR3 sequence is CASSQERGNYEQYF. The CDR3 DNA reads TGTGCCAGCAGCCAGGAAAGGGGGAACTACGAGCAGTACTTC.